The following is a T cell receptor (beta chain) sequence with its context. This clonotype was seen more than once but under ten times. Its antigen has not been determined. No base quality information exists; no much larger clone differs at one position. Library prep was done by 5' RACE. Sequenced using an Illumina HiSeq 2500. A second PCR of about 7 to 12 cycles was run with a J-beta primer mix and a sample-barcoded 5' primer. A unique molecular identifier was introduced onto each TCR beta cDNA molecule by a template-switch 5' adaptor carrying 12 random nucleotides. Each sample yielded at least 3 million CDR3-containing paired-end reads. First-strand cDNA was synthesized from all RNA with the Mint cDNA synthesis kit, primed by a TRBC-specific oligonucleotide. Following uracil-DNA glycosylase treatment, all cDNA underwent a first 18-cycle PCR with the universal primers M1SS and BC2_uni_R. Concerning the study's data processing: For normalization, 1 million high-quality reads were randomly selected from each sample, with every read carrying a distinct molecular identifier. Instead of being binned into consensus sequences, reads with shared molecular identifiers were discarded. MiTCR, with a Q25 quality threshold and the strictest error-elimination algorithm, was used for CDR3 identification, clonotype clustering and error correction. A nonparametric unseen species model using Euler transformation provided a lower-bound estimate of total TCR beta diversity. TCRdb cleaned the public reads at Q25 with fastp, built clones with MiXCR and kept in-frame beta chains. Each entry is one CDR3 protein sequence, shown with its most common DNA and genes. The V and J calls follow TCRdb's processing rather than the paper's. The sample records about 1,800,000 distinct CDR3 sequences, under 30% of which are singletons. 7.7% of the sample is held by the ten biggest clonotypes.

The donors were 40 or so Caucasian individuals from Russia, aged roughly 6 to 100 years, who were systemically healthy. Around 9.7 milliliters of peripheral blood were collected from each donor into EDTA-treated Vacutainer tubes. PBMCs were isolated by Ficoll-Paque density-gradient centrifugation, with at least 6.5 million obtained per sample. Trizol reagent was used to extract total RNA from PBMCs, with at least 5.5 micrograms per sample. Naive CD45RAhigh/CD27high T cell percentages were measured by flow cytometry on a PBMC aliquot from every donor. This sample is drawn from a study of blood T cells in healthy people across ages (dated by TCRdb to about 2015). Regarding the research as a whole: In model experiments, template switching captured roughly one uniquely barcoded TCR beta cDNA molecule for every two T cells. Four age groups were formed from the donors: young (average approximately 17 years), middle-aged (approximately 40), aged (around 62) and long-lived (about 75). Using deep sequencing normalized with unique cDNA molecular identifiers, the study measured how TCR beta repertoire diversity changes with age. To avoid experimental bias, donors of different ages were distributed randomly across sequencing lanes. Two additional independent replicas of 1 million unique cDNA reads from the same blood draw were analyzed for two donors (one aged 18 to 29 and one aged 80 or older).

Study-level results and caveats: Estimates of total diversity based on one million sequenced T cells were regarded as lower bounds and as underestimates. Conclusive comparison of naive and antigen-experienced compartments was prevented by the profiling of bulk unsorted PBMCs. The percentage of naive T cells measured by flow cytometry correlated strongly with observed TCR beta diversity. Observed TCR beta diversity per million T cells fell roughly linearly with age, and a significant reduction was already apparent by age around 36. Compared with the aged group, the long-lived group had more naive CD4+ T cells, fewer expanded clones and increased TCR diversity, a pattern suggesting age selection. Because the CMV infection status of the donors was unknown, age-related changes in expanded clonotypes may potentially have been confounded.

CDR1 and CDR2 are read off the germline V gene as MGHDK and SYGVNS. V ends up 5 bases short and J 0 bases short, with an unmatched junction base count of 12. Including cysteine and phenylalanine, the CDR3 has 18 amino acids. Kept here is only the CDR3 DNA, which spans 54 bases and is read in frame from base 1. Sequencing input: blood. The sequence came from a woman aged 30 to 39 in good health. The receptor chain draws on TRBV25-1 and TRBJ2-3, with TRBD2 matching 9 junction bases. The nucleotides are TGTGCCAGCAGTCTGGTAGCGGGGGCGGTTAGGAGCACAGATACGCAGTATTTT. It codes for CASSLVAGAVRSTDTQYF. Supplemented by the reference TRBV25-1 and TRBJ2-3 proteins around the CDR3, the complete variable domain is EADIYQTPRYLVIGTGKKITLECSQTMGHDKMYWYQQDPGMELHLIHYSYGVNSTEKGDLSSESTVSRIRTEHFPLTLESARPSHTSQYLCASSLVAGAVRSTDTQYFGPGTRLTVL.